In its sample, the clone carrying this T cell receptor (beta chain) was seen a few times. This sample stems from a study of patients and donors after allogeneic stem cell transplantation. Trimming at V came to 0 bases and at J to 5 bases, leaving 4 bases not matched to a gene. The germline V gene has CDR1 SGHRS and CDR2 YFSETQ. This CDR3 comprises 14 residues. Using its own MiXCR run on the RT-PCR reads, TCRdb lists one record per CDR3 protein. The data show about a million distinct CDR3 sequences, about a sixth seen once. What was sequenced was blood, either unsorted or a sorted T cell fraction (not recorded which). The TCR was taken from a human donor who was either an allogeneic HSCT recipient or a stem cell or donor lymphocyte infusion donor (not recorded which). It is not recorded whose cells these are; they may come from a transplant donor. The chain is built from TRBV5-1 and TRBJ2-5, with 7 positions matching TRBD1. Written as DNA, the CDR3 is TGCGCCAGCAGCTTGGAAGGGGGCTTTGAGACCCAGTACTTC. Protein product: CASSLEGGFETQYF.